This T cell receptor (beta chain) was documented in a study of blood T cell repertoires in COVID-19. TCRdb keeps only in-frame clones here, not all; method: immunoSEQ multiplex PCR. The data contain fewer than 350,000 clones, about nine tenths of them singletons. Seattle researchers signed up patients amid active infection and tracked them longitudinally. The CDR3 consists of 12 residues. V was clipped by 6 bases and J by 4 bases, with 9 bases between them. Per the germline V gene, CDR1 is KGHSH and CDR2 is LQKENI. The chain has TRBV18 and TRBJ1-1; the D is unclear. The sequencing sample was made of peripheral blood. The receptor's source is a woman under 40 with COVID-19, enrolled during active disease. DNA of the CDR3: TGTGCCAGCTCCCCTGAGGCCACTGAAGCTTTCTTT. Protein: CASSPEATEAFF. Complete variable domain (other parts from reference TRBV18 and TRBJ1-1): NAGVMQNPRHLVRRRGQEARLRCSPMKGHSHVYWYRQLPEEGLKFMVYLQKENIIDESGMPKERFSAEFPKEGPSILRIQQVVRGDSAAYFCASSPEATEAFFGQGTRLTVV.